Listed below are T cell receptor beta chains from one sample, sequenced in a study of radiation and T cells in renal cell carcinoma. Profiled with immunoSEQ multiplex PCR; TCRdb holds only in-frame clones, not every one. The sample has roughly 61,000 clones; over 65% are singletons. This material consisted of blood, taken from a patient whose treatment included radiotherapy and nephrectomy. The receptors originated from a man between 60 and 70 years old with renal cell carcinoma. Both conserved end residues are part of each CDR3.

v_call	j_call	cdr3_aa
TRBV19	TRBJ2-2	CASVRNSRTGELFF
TRBV14	TRBJ2-5	CASSQAATGLETQYF
TRBV7-9	TRBJ1-5	CASSLQGQPQHF
TRBV7-3	TRBJ2-1	CASSWGGNNEQFF
TRBV6-1	TRBJ2-7	CASSTLNEQYF
TRBV2	TRBJ2-5	CASREISSGWATTQYF
TRBV6-5	TRBJ2-5	CASSYSLAGASETQYF
TRBV11-3	TRBJ2-5	CASSSTPRVETQYF
TRBV7-2	TRBJ2-6	CASRRITGSGANVLTF
TRBV7-6	TRBJ2-3	CASSLLAESTDTQYF
TRBV2	TRBJ1-2	CASSVGGANYGYTF
TRBV2	TRBJ2-3	CASSTSLDTQYF
TRBV29-1	TRBJ1-1	CSVEDWGQGRGGEAFF
TRBV5-1	TRBJ2-1	CATSAGGRNEQFF
TRBV6-1	TRBJ1-3	CASSEWQASGNTIYF
TRBV5-5	TRBJ1-4	CASSLGTGGAGEKLFF
TRBV4-3	TRBJ2-7	CASSQFPTGTEQYF
TRBV18	TRBJ1-3	CASSPGPGWAGNTIYF
TRBV6-1	TRBJ1-1	CASHPTLNTEAFF
TRBV21-1	TRBJ1-2	CASSKVRDNTNYGYTF
TRBV21-1	TRBJ2-7	CASSKVCWGRYEQYF
TRBV5-1	TRBJ1-2	CASSLGQVRTNYGYTF
TRBV12-1	TRBJ1-2	CASSSSSGNINYGYTF